Included here is one T cell receptor beta chain sequence, with context. The target antigen is unknown. These data belong to a study of cytomegalovirus exposure and HLA in healthy donors. The CDR3 is 14 residues long. Germline assignment: CDR1 SGHTA and CDR2 FQGNSA. The ends were cut back, 7 bases at V and 0 bases at J, with 10 bases in the middle. General study points: Association of a missense DCLRE1C variant with TCR beta V- and J-gene trimming was reported in a later analysis. Common viral pathogens (according to a later analysis) appeared linked to several of the most significant clusters. By HLA locus, TCR association rates varied in a later analysis, with DRB1 showing the most and HLA-C the fewest.

13 Jbeta primers and 60 Vbeta primers were used for the PCR. Measured with immunoSEQ multiplex PCR; TCRdb has only the in-frame clones, and not every one. The sample holds 190,000 or so clones, more than 75% seen once. This chain connects TRBV7-2 to TRBJ2-1; maybe TRBD2 (5 bases). The TCR was taken from a woman aged 45-65 years in good health and CMV-seropositive. The source material was PBMCs. In DNA, the CDR3 is TGTGCCAGCACCACTCGGGGCTCCTACAATGAGCAGTTCTTC. It codes for CASTTRGSYNEQFF.